These 31 T cell receptor beta chains share one sample of origin, sequenced in a study of cytomegalovirus exposure and HLA in healthy donors. This table comes from immunoSEQ multiplex PCR, and its TCRdb copy is limited to in-frame clones, with some not included. The top ten clones hold 30% of a sample with some 130,000 clones, approximately 80% of them seen once. Sequenced sample: PBMCs. The receptor source for this set is a man aged 25-45 years in good health and CMV-seropositive.

CDR3 sequence: CASSAGTGEYGYTF. In nucleotides, the CDR3 is TGCGCCAGCAGCGCCGGGACAGGGGAATATGGCTACACCTTC. This chain joins TRBV10-2 and TRBJ1-2, with 10 bases that match TRBD1. Germline values: CDR1 WSHSY, CDR2 SAAADI. This CDR3 is built from 14 residues. The ends lost 6 bases at V and 5 bases at J; junction bases unmatched: 6.

V usage is TRBV29-1 and J usage is TRBJ1-2; D call uncertain. V lost 4 bases and J 2 bases, leaving 8 bases between the germline ends. This CDR3 region has 12 residues. Germline-derived CDR1 and CDR2 are SQVTM and ANQGSEA. CDR3 nucleotide sequence: TGCAGCGTTGTAGCCCCAAACTATGGCTACACCTTC. This encodes CSVVAPNYGYTF.

This clone was detected only once. At one boundary the junction diverges from the germline segment, which might be a read error. This chain links TRBV19 with TRBJ1-5; D remains unclear. Germline-derived CDR1 and CDR2 are LNHDA and SQIVND (reference sequence). The CDR3 loop spans 12 amino acids. The CDR3 is CASRIDIQPQHF. The CDR3 DNA sequence: TGTGCCAGTAGGATAGACATTCAGCCCCAGCATTTT.

V is TRBV6-1 and J is TRBJ2-7; 7 bases agree with TRBD2. Trimming removed 6 bases from V and 5 bases from J; junction bases left unmatched: 13. Germline CDR1 is MNHNS and CDR2 is SASEGT. The CDR3 has 15 amino acids. The CDR3: CASSGRRGTGDEQYF. The CDR3 bases are TGTGCCAGCAGCGGGAGGCGGGGTACCGGCGACGAGCAGTACTTC.

The chain uses TRBV11-2 and TRBJ1-6; no clear D gene. From germline, CDR1 is SGHAT and CDR2 FQNNGV. The ends were cut back, 1 base at V and 5 bases at J, with 9 bases in the middle. The CDR3 is made up of 15 amino acids. In nucleotides, the CDR3 is TGTGCCAGCAGCTTAGGTAGAGCCGATAATTCACCCCTCCACTTT. Its translation is CASSLGRADNSPLHF.

The CDR3 region is CASSLTGRSETQYF. CDR3 in DNA: TGTGCCAGCAGCTTGACAGGGAGATCGGAGACCCAGTACTTC. The chain couples TRBV5-4 to TRBJ2-5; TRBD1 is a possible D gene (6 bases). V lost 1 base and J 5 bases, leaving 12 bases between the germline ends. Germline CDR1 and CDR2: SGHNT and YYREEE (reference sequence). The CDR3 contains 14 residues.

CDR3 sequence reads: CASSYTATPYGYTF. CDR3 bases: TGCGCCAGCAGCTATACAGCTACCCCCTATGGCTACACCTTC. The V call is TRBV5-1, the J call TRBJ1-2; no reliable D call. V lost 3 bases and J 4 bases, leaving 13 bases between the germline ends. CDR1 is SGHRS, CDR2 YFSETQ, per germline. CDR3 length: 14 residues.

This chain links TRBV6-6 with TRBJ2-7; perhaps TRBD1 as D (6 bases). From germline, CDR1 is MNHNY and CDR2 SVGAGI (reference sequence). V shed 2 bases and J shed 3 bases, with 14 bases lying between them. The length of the CDR3 is 15 residues. The chain's CDR3 is CASSYLSPGDYEQYF. CDR3 in DNA: TGTGCCAGCAGTTACCTTTCGCCAGGGGACTACGAGCAGTACTTC.

The chain couples TRBV7-2 to TRBJ1-6; 7 bases match TRBD1. CDR1 is SGHTA, CDR2 FQGNSA, per germline. The CDR3 is 16 amino acids. The trim removed 3 bases at V and 5 bases at J, leaving 7 bases unmatched. The CDR3, as DNA: TGTGCCAGCAGCTTCATCCGGGACAGCCATAATTCACCCCTCCACTTT. This encodes CASSFIRDSHNSPLHF.

The V and J genes are TRBV7-9 and TRBJ2-2, with 9 nucleotides matching TRBD1. Trimming took 1 base from V and 1 from J; bases not matched to a gene: 1. Germline CDR1 and CDR2: SEHNR and FQNEAQ (reference sequence). This CDR3 contains 16 residues. CDR3 bases: TGTGCCAGCAGCTTAGGGGGACAGGGGAACACCGGGGAGCTGTTTTTT. Translation: CASSLGGQGNTGELFF.

The chain recombines TRBV7-2 with TRBJ2-2; 9 bases line up with TRBD1. This CDR3 is 15 amino acids long. The V segment lost 1 base and the J segment 6 bases; nucleotides outside the gene matches: 3. Per the germline V gene, CDR1 is SGHTA and CDR2 is FQGNSA. The CDR3 nucleotides are TGTGCCAGCAGCTTAGTGGGACAGGGCTCCGGGGAGCTGTTTTTT. Its protein product is CASSLVGQGSGELFF.

The chain has TRBV5-4 and TRBJ2-5, with 14 bases that match TRBD2. Germline V lookup: CDR1 SGHNT, CDR2 YYREEE (reference sequence). This CDR3 is 17 amino acids long. V was clipped by 4 bases and J by 4 bases; unmatched bases: 9. CDR3 sequence (DNA): TGTGCCAGCAGCAGAGGGACTAGCGGGAGATATATAGAGACCCAGTACTTC. Its translation: CASSRGTSGRYIETQYF.

The J gene is TRBJ2-3, the V gene TRBV29-1; D is possibly TRBD2 (6 bases). Germline loops: CDR1 SQVTM, CDR2 ANQGSEA. V lost 1 base, J lost 3 bases, and 11 bases lay in between. The CDR3 contains 14 residues. Here the CDR3 reads CSVEGGVRTDTQYF. The CDR3 bases are TGCAGCGTTGAAGGGGGGGTCCGGACAGATACGCAGTATTTT.

The chain links TRBV27 to TRBJ1-5; 9 bases are shared with TRBD1. CDR3 length: 14 amino acids. V was clipped by 5 bases and J by 7 bases; unmatched bases: 6. Per the germline V gene, CDR1 is MNHEY and CDR2 is SMNVEV (reference sequence). The CDR3 coding sequence is TGTGCCAGCAGTCCCGGGACAGGGCAACAGCCCCAGCATTTT. It yields the protein CASSPGTGQQPQHF.

The V call is TRBV27, the J call TRBJ2-3; the match to TRBD2 covers 9 bases. CDR1 and CDR2 (germline): MNHEY, SMNVEV (reference sequence). The CDR3 totals 13 residues. The J segment lost 5 bases and the V segment lost 10 bases, leaving 7 bases of the junction unmatched. The CDR3 reads CATRTSDGDTQYF. CDR3 DNA: TGTGCCACCCGGACTAGCGATGGAGATACGCAGTATTTT.

This chain uses TRBV19 with TRBJ2-1, with 7 bases aligning to TRBD1. Looked up from germline, CDR1 is LNHDA and CDR2 is SQIVND (reference sequence). The CDR3 length is 15 residues. The trim removed 6 bases at V and 8 bases at J, leaving 13 bases unmatched. The CDR3 loop reads CASSPEGAPWDEQFF. CDR3 bases: TGTGCCAGTAGCCCCGAGGGGGCGCCGTGGGATGAGCAGTTCTTC.

The CDR3 region is CASSASGTSETQYF. For the CDR3, the DNA is TGTGCCAGCAGCGCCTCTGGGACTAGTGAGACCCAGTACTTC. V and J are TRBV7-3 and TRBJ2-5; 8 nucleotides match TRBD2. This CDR3 region has 14 residues. V shed 5 bases, J shed 5 bases, and the junction held 7 bases outside the gene matches. CDR1 SGHTA and CDR2 FQGTGA come from the germline V gene.

The chain is built from TRBV7-3 and TRBJ2-2, with 9 positions matching TRBD2. This CDR3 spans 18 amino acids. The trim removed 3 bases at V and 3 bases at J, leaving 11 bases unmatched. Germline CDR1 SGHTA, CDR2 FQGTGA. CDR3 amino acids: CASSFLPAGGTYTGELFF. The CDR3 DNA reads TGTGCCAGCAGCTTCCTTCCAGCGGGGGGTACTTACACCGGGGAGCTGTTTTTT. Supplemented by reference TRBV7-3 and TRBJ2-2, the full variable domain reads GAGVSQTPSNKVTEKGKYVELRCDPISGHTALYWYRQSLGQGPEFLIYFQGTGAADDSGLPNDRFFAVRPEGSVSTLKIQRTERGDSAVYLCASSFLPAGGTYTGELFFGEGSRLTVL.

The chain joins TRBV7-8 to TRBJ1-2; D is unresolved. The CDR3 sequence is 15 residues long. V gave up 1 base and J gave up 4 bases, with 13 bases separating them. The V gene's germline CDR1 is SGHVS and CDR2 FQNEAQ. The CDR3 DNA reads TGTGCCAGCAGCTTAGTAAGACGGGGAGGCTATGGCTACACCTTC. Protein product: CASSLVRRGGYGYTF.

The genes are TRBV29-1 and TRBJ2-1; 7 positions match TRBD1. Per germline, CDR1 SQVTM and CDR2 ANQGSEA. This CDR3 has 12 amino acids. Trimming removed 5 bases from V and 5 bases from J; junction bases left unmatched: 3. In DNA, the CDR3 is TGCAGCGTTCGGGACAGACACAATGAGCAGTTCTTC. It codes for CSVRDRHNEQFF.

The V gene is TRBV10-3, the J gene TRBJ1-2; 9 nucleotides agree with TRBD1. Per germline, CDR1 ENHRY and CDR2 SYGVKD. The V and J ends lost 6 bases and 6 bases, in that order; junction bases with no gene match: 5. The CDR3 is 13 residues long. CDR3 amino acids: CAISGTGRNGYTF. The CDR3, as DNA: TGTGCCATCAGCGGGACAGGGAGGAATGGCTACACCTTC.

In its sample, this clone was seen a few times. This chain joins TRBV2 and TRBJ1-2, with 7 positions matching TRBD1. V shed 6 bases and J 3 bases; nucleotides not matched to a gene: 4. Germline V lookup: CDR1 SNHLY, CDR2 FYNNEI. The CDR3 is 13 amino acids. CDR3 loop: CASRGQVDYGYTF. The CDR3 DNA reads as TGTGCCAGCAGAGGACAGGTGGACTATGGCTACACCTTC.

This clone has ten or more counts. The V call is TRBV11-2, the J call TRBJ2-1, with TRBD2 matching over 10 bases. The CDR3 length is 17 residues. CDR1 and CDR2 from the germline V gene are SGHAT and FQNNGV. With 1 base clipped from V and 5 bases from J, the junction kept 8 bases outside the gene matches. CDR3 amino acids: CASSLAGTSGANNEQFF. In DNA, the CDR3 is TGTGCCAGCAGCTTAGCTGGAACTAGCGGGGCTAACAATGAGCAGTTCTTC.

V usage is TRBV4-1 and J usage is TRBJ2-5, with D possibly matching TRBD1 (5 bases). Trimming left V 0 bases short and J 2 bases short, with 10 bases between. This CDR3 comprises 15 residues. Germline CDR1 MGHRA, CDR2 YSYEKL. CDR3 protein: CASSQETTAQETQYF. In DNA, the CDR3 is TGCGCCAGCAGCCAAGAGACGACAGCACAAGAGACCCAGTACTTC.

The chain employs TRBV4-1 and TRBJ2-3; TRBD2 matches 8 bases. CDR1 and CDR2 from the germline V gene are MGHRA and YSYEKL. The CDR3 extends over 17 amino acids. The trim removed 1 base at V and 5 bases at J, leaving 11 bases unmatched. CDR3 region: CASSQGVGSGAKDTQYF. For the CDR3, the DNA is TGCGCCAGCAGCCAAGGGGTTGGTAGCGGGGCAAAAGATACGCAGTATTTT.

The chain is built from TRBV18 and TRBJ2-1; possible D gene TRBD1, 6 bases. The CDR3 runs to 15 residues. CDR1 and CDR2 (germline): KGHSH, LQKENI. V was cut by 3 bases and J by 6 bases, with 15 bases left in between. CDR3 coding DNA: TGTGCCAGCTCACCCTGGACTGGGGGCGCCAATGAGCAGTTCTTC. Its protein is CASSPWTGGANEQFF.

The rearrangement links TRBV5-1 to TRBJ2-3, with a weak D call TRBD2 (5 bases). This CDR3 has 14 amino acids. Germline V lookup: CDR1 SGHRS, CDR2 YFSETQ. V was clipped by 1 base and J by 3 bases, with 9 bases between them. CDR3 in amino acids: CASSLRSGTDTQYF. The CDR3, as DNA: TGCGCCAGCAGCTTGAGGAGCGGAACAGATACGCAGTATTTT.

The gene calls are TRBV5-6 and TRBJ1-1, with TRBD1 as a possible D gene (5 bases). Trimming stripped 4 bases from V and 4 bases from J, with 14 bases between. CDR1 is SGHDT, CDR2 YYEEEE, per germline. The CDR3 sequence is 14 residues long. The CDR3 DNA reads as TGTGCCAGCAGCGATATTGGGGGAGGCACTGAAGCTTTCTTT. Encoded protein: CASSDIGGGTEAFF. Combining the CDR3 with reference TRBV5-6 and TRBJ1-1 gives the whole variable domain DAGVTQSPTHLIKTRGQQVTLRCSPKSGHDTVSWYQQALGQGPQFIFQYYEEEERQRGNFPDRFSGHQFPNYSSELNVNALLLGDSALYLCASSDIGGGTEAFFGQGTRLTVV.

The chain links TRBV5-1 to TRBJ2-2, with D possibly matching TRBD1 (5 bases). The germline V and J ends were trimmed by 2 bases and 6 bases, with 11 bases remaining between them. The CDR3 spans 14 residues. Germline CDR1 SGHRS, CDR2 YFSETQ. In DNA form, the CDR3 reads TGCGCCAGCAGCTTATCGACAGTTCCCGGGGAGCTGTTTTTT. This codes for CASSLSTVPGELFF.

The chain combines TRBV7-2 with TRBJ2-1; D remains unclear. From germline, CDR1 is SGHTA and CDR2 FQGNSA. V lost 4 bases and J 12 bases, leaving 13 bases between the germline ends. The CDR3 is 12 amino acids. Here the CDR3 reads CASSYPRSGQFF. CDR3 in DNA: TGTGCCAGCAGCTACCCTCGATCGGGGCAGTTCTTC.

A single count supports this clone. This rearrangement joins TRBV30 to TRBJ2-7, with 12 positions matching TRBD2. The germline gives CDR1 GTSNPN, CDR2 SVGIG (reference sequence). The CDR3 consists of 16 residues. Trimming cost V 4 bases and J 0 bases; bases outside gene matches: 7. CDR3 region: CAWMGLAGAYSYEQYF. The CDR3 DNA follows: TGTGCCTGGATGGGACTAGCGGGCGCTTACTCCTACGAGCAGTACTTC.